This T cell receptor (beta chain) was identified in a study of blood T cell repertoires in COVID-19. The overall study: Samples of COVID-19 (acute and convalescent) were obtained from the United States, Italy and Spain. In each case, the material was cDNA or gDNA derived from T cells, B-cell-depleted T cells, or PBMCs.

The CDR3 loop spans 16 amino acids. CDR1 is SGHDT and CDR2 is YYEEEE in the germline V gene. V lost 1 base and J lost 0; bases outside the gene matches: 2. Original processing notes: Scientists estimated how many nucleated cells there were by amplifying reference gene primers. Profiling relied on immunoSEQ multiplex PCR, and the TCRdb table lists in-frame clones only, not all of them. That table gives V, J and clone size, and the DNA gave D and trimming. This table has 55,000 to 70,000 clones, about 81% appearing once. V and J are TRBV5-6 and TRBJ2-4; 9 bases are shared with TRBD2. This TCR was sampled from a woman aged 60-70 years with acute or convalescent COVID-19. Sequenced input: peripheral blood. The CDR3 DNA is TGTGCCAGCAGCTTGATTAGCGGGGGAGCCAAAAACATTCAGTACTTC. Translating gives CASSLISGGAKNIQYF.